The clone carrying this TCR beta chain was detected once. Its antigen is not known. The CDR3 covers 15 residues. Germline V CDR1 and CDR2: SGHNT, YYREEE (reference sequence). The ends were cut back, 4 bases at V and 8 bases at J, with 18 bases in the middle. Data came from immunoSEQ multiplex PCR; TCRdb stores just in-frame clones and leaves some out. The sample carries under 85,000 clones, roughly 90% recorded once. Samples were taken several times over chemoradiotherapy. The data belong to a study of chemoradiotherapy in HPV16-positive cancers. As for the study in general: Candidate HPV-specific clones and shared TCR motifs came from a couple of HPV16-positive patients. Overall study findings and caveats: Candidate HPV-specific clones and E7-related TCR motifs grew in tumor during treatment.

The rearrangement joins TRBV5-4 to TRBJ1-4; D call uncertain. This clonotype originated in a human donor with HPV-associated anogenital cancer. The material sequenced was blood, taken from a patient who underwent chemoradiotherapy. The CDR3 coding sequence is TGTGCCAGCAGCCCGGCGAGGTCCGGAGGGGAAAAACTGTTTTTT. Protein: CASSPARSGGEKLFF.